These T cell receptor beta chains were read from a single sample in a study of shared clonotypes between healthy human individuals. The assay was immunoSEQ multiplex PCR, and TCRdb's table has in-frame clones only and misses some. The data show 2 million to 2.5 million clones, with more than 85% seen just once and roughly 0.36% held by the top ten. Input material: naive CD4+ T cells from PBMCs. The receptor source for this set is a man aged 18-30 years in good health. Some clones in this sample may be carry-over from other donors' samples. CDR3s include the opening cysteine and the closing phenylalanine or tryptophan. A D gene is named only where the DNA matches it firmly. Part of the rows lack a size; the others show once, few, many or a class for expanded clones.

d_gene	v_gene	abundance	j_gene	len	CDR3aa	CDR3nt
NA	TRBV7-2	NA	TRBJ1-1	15	CASSLRSARNTEAFF	TGTGCCAGCAGCTTAAGGTCAGCCAGGAACACTGAAGCTTTCTTT
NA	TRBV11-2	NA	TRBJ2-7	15	CASSFNRDNSYEQYF	TGTGCCAGCAGCTTTAACCGGGACAATTCCTACGAGCAGTACTTC
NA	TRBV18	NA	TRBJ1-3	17	CASSPLLPGNSGNTIYF	TGTGCCAGCTCACCACTTCTCCCAGGCAACTCTGGAAACACCATATATTTT
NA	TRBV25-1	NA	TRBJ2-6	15	CASSEQDLGANVLTF	TGTGCCAGCAGTGAACAGGACCTAGGGGCCAACGTCCTGACTTTC
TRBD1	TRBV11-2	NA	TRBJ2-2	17	CASSLRTGSPVTGELFF	TGTGCCAGCAGCTTGAGGACAGGGAGCCCTGTCACCGGGGAGCTGTTTTTT
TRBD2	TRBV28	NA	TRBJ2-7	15	CASRPSGIGSYEQYF	TGTGCCAGCAGACCAAGCGGGATAGGGTCCTACGAGCAGTACTTC
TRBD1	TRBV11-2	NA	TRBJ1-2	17	CASSPGLGGRKYYGYTF	TGTGCCAGCAGCCCGGGGTTAGGGGGCCGGAAATACTATGGCTACACCTTC
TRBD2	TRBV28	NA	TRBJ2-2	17	CASSLTSGRAPTGELFF	TGTGCCAGCAGTTTGACTAGCGGGAGGGCCCCCACCGGGGAGCTGTTTTTT
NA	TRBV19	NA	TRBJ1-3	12	CASSMAHSTIYF	TGTGCCAGTAGTATGGCCCACTCGACCATATATTTT
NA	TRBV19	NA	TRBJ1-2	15	CASSAWTTINYGYTF	TGTGCCAGTAGTGCGTGGACCACCATTAACTATGGCTACACCTTC
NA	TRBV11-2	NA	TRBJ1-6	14	CASSSAFQGSPLHF	TGTGCCAGCAGCTCCGCTTTTCAGGGGTCACCCCTCCACTTT
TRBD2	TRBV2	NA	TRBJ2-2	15	CASSRTSGSTGELFF	TGTGCCAGCAGTCGGACTAGCGGGAGCACCGGGGAGCTGTTTTTT
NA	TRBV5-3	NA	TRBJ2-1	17	CARSTSLTEPSYNEQFF	TGTGCCAGAAGCACCTCACTAACCGAGCCCTCCTACAATGAGCAGTTCTTC
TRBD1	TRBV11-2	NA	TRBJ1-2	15	CASSRQGPRDYGYTF	TGTGCCAGCAGCCGACAGGGCCCTCGAGACTATGGCTACACCTTC
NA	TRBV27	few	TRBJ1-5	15	CASSLMGQGNQPQHF	TGTGCCAGCAGTTTAATGGGGCAAGGCAATCAGCCCCAGCATTTT
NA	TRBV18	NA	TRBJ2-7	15	CASSPQLSETYEQYF	TGTGCCAGCTCACCACAGCTATCTGAAACCTACGAGCAGTACTTC
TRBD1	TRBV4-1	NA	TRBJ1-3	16	CASSQEGTGLFDTIYF	TGCGCCAGCAGCCAAGAGGGGACAGGGTTATTTGACACCATATATTTT
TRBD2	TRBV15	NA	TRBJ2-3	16	CATSNPGTSIPDTQYF	TGTGCCACCAGCAATCCCGGGACTAGCATTCCAGATACGCAGTATTTT
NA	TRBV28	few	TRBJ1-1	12	CASVNRYTEAFF	TGTGCCAGCGTCAACAGATACACTGAAGCTTTCTTT
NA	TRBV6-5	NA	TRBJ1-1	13	CASSYEMNTEAFF	TGTGCCAGCAGTTACGAAATGAACACTGAAGCTTTCTTT
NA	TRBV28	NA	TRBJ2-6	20	CASSPPPGRPPGTGANVLTF	TGTGCCAGCAGTCCTCCCCCAGGCAGGCCGCCAGGGACTGGGGCCAACGTCCTGACTTTC
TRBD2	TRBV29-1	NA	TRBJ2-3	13	CSVAGAITDTQYF	TGCAGCGTAGCGGGAGCGATCACAGATACGCAGTATTTT
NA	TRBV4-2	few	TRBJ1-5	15	CASSQGSQGDQPQHF	TGTGCCAGCAGCCAAGGGTCTCAAGGGGATCAGCCCCAGCATTTT
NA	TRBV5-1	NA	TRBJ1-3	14	CASSLDSSGNTIYF	TGCGCCAGCAGCTTAGACAGCTCTGGAAACACCATATATTTT
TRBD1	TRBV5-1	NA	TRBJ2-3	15	CASSRDSPSTDTQYF	TGCGCCAGCAGCCGGGACAGTCCTAGCACAGATACGCAGTATTTT
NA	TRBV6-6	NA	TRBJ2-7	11	CASRSKREQYF	TGTGCCAGCAGGTCTAAGCGCGAGCAGTACTTC
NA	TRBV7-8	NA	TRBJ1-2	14	CASSPGGGVYGYTF	TGTGCCAGCAGCCCGGGGGGGGGTGTATATGGCTACACCTTC
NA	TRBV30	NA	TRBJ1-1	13	CAWRGGRGTEAFF	TGTGCCTGGAGAGGGGGGCGCGGGACTGAAGCTTTCTTT
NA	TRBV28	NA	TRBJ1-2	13	CASSLTAEGGYTF	TGTGCCAGCAGTTTAACAGCAGAGGGAGGCTACACCTTC
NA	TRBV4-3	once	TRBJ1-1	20	CASSQVTYADRPARDTEAFF	TGCGCCAGCAGCCAAGTAACTTATGCCGACAGGCCAGCGAGGGACACTGAAGCTTTCTTT
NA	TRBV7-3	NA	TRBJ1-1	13	CASSPPAGTEAFF	TGTGCCAGCAGCCCTCCGGCGGGCACTGAAGCTTTCTTT
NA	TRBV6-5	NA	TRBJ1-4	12	CASSSGIEKLFF	TGTGCCAGCAGTTCCGGAATTGAAAAACTGTTTTTT
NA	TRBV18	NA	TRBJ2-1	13	CASSPGSYNEQFF	TGTGCCAGCTCACCGGGCTCTTACAATGAGCAGTTCTTC
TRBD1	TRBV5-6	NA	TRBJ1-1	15	CASSPRDRGLVEAFF	TGTGCCAGCAGCCCCCGGGACAGGGGCCTCGTTGAAGCTTTCTTT
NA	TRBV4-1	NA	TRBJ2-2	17	CASSQVFERVNTGELFF	TGCGCCAGCAGCCAAGTGTTCGAGCGGGTGAACACCGGGGAGCTGTTTTTT
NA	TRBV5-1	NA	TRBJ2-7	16	CASSFTFDRLGDEQYF	TGCGCCAGCAGCTTCACATTCGACAGGTTGGGGGACGAGCAGTACTTC
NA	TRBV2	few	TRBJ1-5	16	CASSLTRGARNQPQHF	TGTGCCAGCAGTCTCACGAGGGGGGCGCGTAATCAGCCCCAGCATTTT
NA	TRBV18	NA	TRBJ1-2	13	CASANSESGGYIF	TGTGCCAGCGCGAACTCGGAAAGCGGTGGCTACATCTTC
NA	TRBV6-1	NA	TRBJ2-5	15	CASTKRADTQETQYF	TGTGCCAGCACCAAAAGAGCGGACACACAAGAGACCCAGTACTTC
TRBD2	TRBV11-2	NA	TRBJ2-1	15	CASSLPSGTYNEQFF	TGTGCCAGCAGCTTACCTAGCGGGACGTACAATGAGCAGTTCTTC
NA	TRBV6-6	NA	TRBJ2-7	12	CASRNTNYEQYF	TGTGCCAGCAGGAACACTAACTACGAGCAGTACTTC
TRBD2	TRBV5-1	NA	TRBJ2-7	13	CASSLAESYEQYF	TGCGCCAGCAGTCTAGCGGAATCCTACGAGCAGTACTTC
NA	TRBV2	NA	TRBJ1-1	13	CASGPVMNTEAFF	TGTGCCAGCGGGCCGGTGATGAACACTGAAGCTTTCTTT
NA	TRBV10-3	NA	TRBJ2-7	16	CAISERMGYKVYEQYF	TGTGCCATCAGTGAGAGAATGGGGTATAAAGTCTACGAGCAGTACTTC
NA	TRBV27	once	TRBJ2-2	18	CASSSSPQWRTVTGELFF	TGTGCCAGCAGTTCGTCACCACAATGGAGAACAGTGACCGGGGAGCTGTTTTTT
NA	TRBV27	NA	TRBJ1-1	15	CASSRWGPGDAEAFF	TGTGCCAGCAGCCGATGGGGCCCCGGCGACGCTGAAGCTTTCTTT
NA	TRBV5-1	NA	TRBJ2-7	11	CASSQNYEQYF	TGCGCCAGCAGCCAGAACTACGAGCAGTACTTC
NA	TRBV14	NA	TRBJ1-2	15	CASSQIPGATYGYTF	TGTGCCAGCAGCCAAATACCAGGGGCTACCTATGGCTACACCTTC
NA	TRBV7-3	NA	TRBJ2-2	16	CASSPSWAGDNGELFF	TGTGCCAGCAGCCCATCCTGGGCAGGGGATAACGGGGAGCTGTTTTTT
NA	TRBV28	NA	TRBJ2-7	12	CASRSLPYEQYF	TGTGCCAGCAGGTCCCTTCCCTACGAGCAGTACTTC
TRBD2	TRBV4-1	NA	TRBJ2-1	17	CASSQRTSGTLYNEQFF	TGCGCCAGCAGCCAACGGACTAGCGGGACGCTCTACAATGAGCAGTTCTTC
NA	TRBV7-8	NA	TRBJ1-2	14	CASRTEWANYGYTF	TGTGCCAGCAGGACGGAGTGGGCTAACTATGGCTACACCTTC